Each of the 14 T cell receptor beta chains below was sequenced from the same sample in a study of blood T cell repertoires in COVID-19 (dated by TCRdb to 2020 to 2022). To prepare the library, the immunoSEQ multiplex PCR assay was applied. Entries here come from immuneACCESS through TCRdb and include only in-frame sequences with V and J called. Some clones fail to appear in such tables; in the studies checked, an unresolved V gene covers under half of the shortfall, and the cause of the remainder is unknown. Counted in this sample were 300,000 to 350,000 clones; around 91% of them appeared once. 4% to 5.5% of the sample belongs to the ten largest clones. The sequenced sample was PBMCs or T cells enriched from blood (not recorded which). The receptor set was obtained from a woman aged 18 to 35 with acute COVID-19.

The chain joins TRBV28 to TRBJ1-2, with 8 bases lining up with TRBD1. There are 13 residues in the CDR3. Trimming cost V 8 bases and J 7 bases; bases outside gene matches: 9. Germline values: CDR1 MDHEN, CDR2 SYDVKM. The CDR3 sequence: CASAQGARSGYTF. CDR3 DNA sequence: TGTGCCAGCGCTCAGGGGGCGCGGAGTGGCTACACCTTC.

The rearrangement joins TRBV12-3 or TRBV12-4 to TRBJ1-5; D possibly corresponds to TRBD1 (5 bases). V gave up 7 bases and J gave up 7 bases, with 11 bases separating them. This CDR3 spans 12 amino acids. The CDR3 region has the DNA TGTGCCAGCACCCTCTCAGGGCAGCCCCAGCATTTT. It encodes CASTLSGQPQHF.

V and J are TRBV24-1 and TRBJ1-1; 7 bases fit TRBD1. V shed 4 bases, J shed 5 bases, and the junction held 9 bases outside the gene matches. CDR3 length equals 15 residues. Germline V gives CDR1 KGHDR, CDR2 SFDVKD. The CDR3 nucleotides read TGTGCCACCAGTGACCCGAGGACAGGTCGGACTGAAGCTTTCTTT. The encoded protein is CATSDPRTGRTEAFF.

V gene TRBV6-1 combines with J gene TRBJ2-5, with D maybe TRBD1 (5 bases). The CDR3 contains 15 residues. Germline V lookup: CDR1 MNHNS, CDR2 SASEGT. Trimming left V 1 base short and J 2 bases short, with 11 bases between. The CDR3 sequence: CASSEVGREQETQYF. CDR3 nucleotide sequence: TGTGCCAGCAGTGAAGTCGGCAGGGAACAAGAGACCCAGTACTTC.

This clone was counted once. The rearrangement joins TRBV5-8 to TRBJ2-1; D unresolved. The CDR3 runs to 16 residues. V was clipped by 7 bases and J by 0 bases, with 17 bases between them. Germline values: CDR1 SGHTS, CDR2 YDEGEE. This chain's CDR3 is CASVPGTLFSYNEQFF. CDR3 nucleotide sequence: TGTGCCAGCGTACCGGGTACACTGTTCTCCTACAATGAGCAGTTCTTC.

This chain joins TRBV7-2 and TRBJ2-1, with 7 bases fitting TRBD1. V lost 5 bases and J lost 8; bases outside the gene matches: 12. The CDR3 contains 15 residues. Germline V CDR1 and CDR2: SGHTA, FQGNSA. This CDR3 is CASSRLARQGYEQFF. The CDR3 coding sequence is TGTGCCAGCAGCCGCCTAGCCCGACAGGGCTATGAGCAGTTCTTC.

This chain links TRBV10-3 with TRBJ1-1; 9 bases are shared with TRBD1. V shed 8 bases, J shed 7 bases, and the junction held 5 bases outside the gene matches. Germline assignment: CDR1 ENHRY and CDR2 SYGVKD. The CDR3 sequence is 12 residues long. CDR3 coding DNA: TGTGCCATCCGACAGGGGGGAGGTGAAGCTTTCTTT. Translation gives CAIRQGGGEAFF.

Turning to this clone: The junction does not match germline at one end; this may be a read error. CDR3 coding DNA: TGTGCCAGCAGCAACCCAAGGACAGGGGTGAACACTGAAGTTTTCTTT. Residues: CASSNPRTGVNTEVFF. J is TRBJ1-1 and V is TRBV28; 9 nucleotides agree with TRBD1. In germline, CDR1 is MDHEN, CDR2 SYDVKM. There are 16 residues in the CDR3.

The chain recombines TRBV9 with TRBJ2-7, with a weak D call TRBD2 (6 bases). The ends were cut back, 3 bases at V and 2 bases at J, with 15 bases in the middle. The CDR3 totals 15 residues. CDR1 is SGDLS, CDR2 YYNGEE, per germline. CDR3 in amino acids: CASSDGDSDAYEQYF. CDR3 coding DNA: TGTGCCAGCAGCGACGGGGACTCGGACGCCTACGAGCAGTACTTC.

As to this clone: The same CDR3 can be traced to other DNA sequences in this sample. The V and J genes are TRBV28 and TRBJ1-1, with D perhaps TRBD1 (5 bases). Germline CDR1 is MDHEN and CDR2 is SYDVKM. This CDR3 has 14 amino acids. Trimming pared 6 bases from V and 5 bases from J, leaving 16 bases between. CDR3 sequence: CASSPGGGGTEAFF. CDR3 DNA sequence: TGTGCCAGCAGCCCCGGTGGGGGAGGGACTGAAGCTTTCTTT.

CDR3 in DNA: TGTGCCAGCAAGGGCACCCCGGGACAGGGGGTCGGGGGCTACACCTTC. Translation: CASKGTPGQGVGGYTF. The chain combines TRBV27 with TRBJ1-2; 11 positions agree with TRBD1. Germline V gene data show CDR1 as MNHEY and CDR2 as SMNVEV (reference sequence). V was pared by 7 bases and J by 8 bases, with 15 bases of the junction left unmatched. This CDR3 has 16 amino acids.

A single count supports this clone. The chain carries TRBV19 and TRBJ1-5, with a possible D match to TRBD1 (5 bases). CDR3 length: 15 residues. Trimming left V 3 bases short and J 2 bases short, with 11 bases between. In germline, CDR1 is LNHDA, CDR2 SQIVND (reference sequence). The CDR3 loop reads CASSMGQWGNQPQHF. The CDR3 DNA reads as TGTGCCAGTAGTATGGGGCAGTGGGGCAATCAGCCCCAGCATTTT.

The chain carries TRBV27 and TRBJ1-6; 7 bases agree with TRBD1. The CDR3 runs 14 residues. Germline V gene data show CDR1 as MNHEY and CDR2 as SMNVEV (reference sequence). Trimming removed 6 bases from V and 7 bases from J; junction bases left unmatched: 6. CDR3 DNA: TGTGCCAGCAGAGGGGGGACAGAGAATTCACCCCTCCACTTT. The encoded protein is CASRGGTENSPLHF.

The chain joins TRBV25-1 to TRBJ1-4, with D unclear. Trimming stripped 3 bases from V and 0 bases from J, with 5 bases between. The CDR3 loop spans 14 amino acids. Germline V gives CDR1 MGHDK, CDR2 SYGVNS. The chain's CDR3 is CASSDPSTNEKLFF. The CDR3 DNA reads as TGTGCCAGCAGTGACCCCTCAACTAATGAAAAACTGTTTTTT. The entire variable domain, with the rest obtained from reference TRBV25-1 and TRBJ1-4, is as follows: EADIYQTPRYLVIGTGKKITLECSQTMGHDKMYWYQQDPGMELHLIHYSYGVNSTEKGDLSSESTVSRIRTEHFPLTLESARPSHTSQYLCASSDPSTNEKLFFGSGTQLSVL.